A selection of T cell receptor beta chains follows, all from one sample in a study of vaccination and CD4 T cells after COVID-19. Their cognate antigens are unknown. Via MiXCR, TCRdb re-called the PCR reads, giving one row per CDR3 protein. This sample has approximately 21,000 distinct CDR3 sequences, with roughly two fifths found just once. The specimen was CD4+ T cells from blood, cultured in vitro, collected before SARS-CoV-2 vaccination. All receptors come from a human donor who had recovered from COVID-19. CDR3s include the opening cysteine and the closing phenylalanine or tryptophan. The D gene is left open where the match is weak. Only part of the rows carry a size: once, few, many, or a class if the clone is expanded.

d_call: TRBD1
v_call: TRBV4-3
clone_size: .
cdr3_length: 17
j_call: TRBJ1-6
cdr3_nt: TGCGCCAGCAGCCAAGATATGACAGGGACACGTAATTCACCCCTCCACTTT
cdr3_aa: CASSQDMTGTRNSPLHF

d_call: .
v_call: TRBV19
clone_size: .
cdr3_length: 11
j_call: TRBJ2-1
cdr3_nt: TGTGCCACTTCGTGGACGATCGAGCAGTTCTTC
cdr3_aa: CATSWTIEQFF

d_call: .
v_call: TRBV20-1
clone_size: .
cdr3_length: 15
j_call: TRBJ1-2
cdr3_nt: TGCAGCGTTTCCCTGGCAGGCAATACTAACTATGGCTACACCTTC
cdr3_aa: CSVSLAGNTNYGYTF

d_call: .
v_call: TRBV20-1
clone_size: few
cdr3_length: 13
j_call: TRBJ1-6
cdr3_nt: TGCAGTGCTAGAGATCATAGGGGGACACCCCTCCACTTT
cdr3_aa: CSARDHRGTPLHF

d_call: .
v_call: TRBV2
clone_size: .
cdr3_length: 13
j_call: TRBJ2-2
cdr3_nt: TGTGCCAGCAAGAGGAGCCACACCGGGGAGCTGTTTTTT
cdr3_aa: CASKRSHTGELFF

d_call: TRBD1
v_call: TRBV6-5
clone_size: few
cdr3_length: 12
j_call: TRBJ1-5
cdr3_nt: TGTGCCAGCAGTACTCGACAGGGCCCCCAGCATTTT
cdr3_aa: CASSTRQGPQHF

d_call: TRBD1
v_call: TRBV20-1
clone_size: .
cdr3_length: 15
j_call: TRBJ2-3
cdr3_nt: TGCAGTGCCGAGCCTTTTGGACAGGGCACAGATACGCAGTATTTT
cdr3_aa: CSAEPFGQGTDTQYF

d_call: .
v_call: TRBV19
clone_size: .
cdr3_length: 15
j_call: TRBJ2-1
cdr3_nt: TGTGCCACCCCAAATTTGAGGGGGTTTTACAATGAGCAGTTCTTC
cdr3_aa: CATPNLRGFYNEQFF

d_call: .
v_call: TRBV5-4
clone_size: .
cdr3_length: 16
j_call: TRBJ1-2
cdr3_nt: TGTGCCAGCAGCTTGGGCGGCAGGGAGGGCGACTATGGCTACACCTTC
cdr3_aa: CASSLGGREGDYGYTF

d_call: .
v_call: TRBV4-2
clone_size: .
cdr3_length: 17
j_call: TRBJ2-2
cdr3_nt: TGTGCCAGCAGCCAAGGACGGGACGGCGCGAACACCGGGGAGCTGTTTTTT
cdr3_aa: CASSQGRDGANTGELFF

d_call: .
v_call: TRBV28
clone_size: once
cdr3_length: 12
j_call: TRBJ1-5
cdr3_nt: TGTGCCAGTGGGGGGGGCAATCAGCCCCAGCATTTT
cdr3_aa: CASGGGNQPQHF

d_call: .
v_call: TRBV7-9
clone_size: .
cdr3_length: 13
j_call: TRBJ1-5
cdr3_nt: TGTGCCAGCAGGGGGGCGCATAATCAGCCCCAGCATTTT
cdr3_aa: CASRGAHNQPQHF

d_call: TRBD2
v_call: TRBV7-8
clone_size: .
cdr3_length: 20
j_call: TRBJ2-5
cdr3_nt: TGTGCCAGCAGCCCACATCTCCCGGGACTAGCGGGAGGTTTTCCGGAGACCCAGCACTTC
cdr3_aa: CASSPHLPGLAGGFPETQHF

d_call: TRBD2
v_call: TRBV20-1
clone_size: few
cdr3_length: 16
j_call: TRBJ2-3
cdr3_nt: TGCAGTGCGGACCCCGTCGGTAGCGGGGCCGCAGATACGCAGTATTTT
cdr3_aa: CSADPVGSGAADTQYF

d_call: TRBD2
v_call: TRBV20-1
clone_size: .
cdr3_length: 16
j_call: TRBJ2-3
cdr3_nt: TGCAGTTCCGTGGCCTGGACTAGCGGGAGGACAGATACGCAGTATTTT
cdr3_aa: CSSVAWTSGRTDTQYF

d_call: .
v_call: TRBV7-2
clone_size: .
cdr3_length: 15
j_call: TRBJ1-1
cdr3_nt: TGTGTCAGCAGCCCCTTAGGGGGGTACGACACTGAAGCTTTCTTT
cdr3_aa: CVSSPLGGYDTEAFF

d_call: TRBD1
v_call: TRBV4-3
clone_size: few
cdr3_length: 15
j_call: TRBJ1-2
cdr3_nt: TGCGCCAGCAGCCCCCAAACAGGGGCTAACTATGGCTACACCTTC
cdr3_aa: CASSPQTGANYGYTF

d_call: TRBD1
v_call: TRBV6-1
clone_size: .
cdr3_length: 15
j_call: TRBJ1-1
cdr3_nt: TGTGCCAGCAGTGAAGCACGCACAGGGGGCACTGAAGCTTTCTTT
cdr3_aa: CASSEARTGGTEAFF

d_call: TRBD2
v_call: TRBV28
clone_size: .
cdr3_length: 12
j_call: TRBJ2-7
cdr3_nt: TGTGCCAGCAGACGACTAGCGGGAGACCCGTACTTC
cdr3_aa: CASRRLAGDPYF

d_call: .
v_call: TRBV20-1
clone_size: .
cdr3_length: 14
j_call: TRBJ2-2
cdr3_nt: TGCAGTTCAAAGGGCCCCACGAACACCGGGGAGCTGTTTTTT
cdr3_aa: CSSKGPTNTGELFF

d_call: .
v_call: TRBV11-1
clone_size: .
cdr3_length: 14
j_call: TRBJ1-1
cdr3_nt: TGTGCCAGCAGCTTAGGTCAGGGGTGGACTGAAGCTTTCTTT
cdr3_aa: CASSLGQGWTEAFF

d_call: .
v_call: TRBV19
clone_size: few
cdr3_length: 14
j_call: TRBJ2-2
cdr3_nt: TGTGCCAGTAGTATAGGACAGAACACCGGGGAGCTGTTTTTT
cdr3_aa: CASSIGQNTGELFF

d_call: TRBD2
v_call: TRBV2
clone_size: .
cdr3_length: 18
j_call: TRBJ2-3
cdr3_nt: TGTGCCAGCAGTCGGACTAGCGCCACAGTATGGGTCACAGATACGCAGTATTTT
cdr3_aa: CASSRTSATVWVTDTQYF

d_call: TRBD1
v_call: TRBV27
clone_size: .
cdr3_length: 15
j_call: TRBJ2-7
cdr3_nt: TGTGCCAGCAGTTGGACCGGGACAGGGGAAGGTGAGCAGTACTTC
cdr3_aa: CASSWTGTGEGEQYF

d_call: .
v_call: TRBV11-3
clone_size: .
cdr3_length: 15
j_call: TRBJ2-7
cdr3_nt: TGTGCCAGCAGCTTAGGGGCGGGGCTCTCCTACGAGCAGTACTTC
cdr3_aa: CASSLGAGLSYEQYF

d_call: .
v_call: TRBV11-2
clone_size: few
cdr3_length: 12
j_call: TRBJ2-7
cdr3_nt: TGTGCCAGCAGCCCCCAAAGGGAGGAGCAGTACTTC
cdr3_aa: CASSPQREEQYF

d_call: .
v_call: TRBV20-1
clone_size: .
cdr3_length: 15
j_call: TRBJ1-1
cdr3_nt: TGCAGTGCTAACACAGGGAAGTCCATGAACACTGAAGCTTTCTTT
cdr3_aa: CSANTGKSMNTEAFF

d_call: TRBD2
v_call: TRBV20-1
clone_size: .
cdr3_length: 15
j_call: TRBJ2-5
cdr3_nt: TGCAGTGCTAGAAAACCGGGACTAGCGGGAGAGACCCAGTACTTC
cdr3_aa: CSARKPGLAGETQYF

d_call: TRBD1
v_call: TRBV19
clone_size: few
cdr3_length: 17
j_call: TRBJ1-2
cdr3_nt: TGTGCCAGTAGTACCCCGGGACAGGCTAAACGGGGCTATGGCTACACCTTC
cdr3_aa: CASSTPGQAKRGYGYTF

d_call: TRBD1
v_call: TRBV19
clone_size: .
cdr3_length: 16
j_call: TRBJ1-2
cdr3_nt: TGTGCCAGTAGTACGAGAGCGACAGGGAATAATCTTGGCTACACCTTC
cdr3_aa: CASSTRATGNNLGYTF

d_call: .
v_call: TRBV12-3/TRBV12-4
clone_size: .
cdr3_length: 12
j_call: TRBJ2-7
cdr3_nt: TGTGCCAGCAGCAGGACAGTTTACGAGCAGTACTTC
cdr3_aa: CASSRTVYEQYF

d_call: .
v_call: TRBV19
clone_size: few
cdr3_length: 17
j_call: TRBJ1-5
cdr3_nt: TGTGCCAGTAGGCTTATTCGGGAGGGGTTAAGCAATCAGCCCCAGCATTTT
cdr3_aa: CASRLIREGLSNQPQHF

d_call: .
v_call: TRBV7-9
clone_size: .
cdr3_length: 12
j_call: TRBJ1-2
cdr3_nt: TGTGCCAGCAGCCCCGGGTGGCATGGCTACACCTTC
cdr3_aa: CASSPGWHGYTF

d_call: .
v_call: TRBV11-2
clone_size: few
cdr3_length: 14
j_call: TRBJ2-5
cdr3_nt: TGTGCCAGCAGCTTCGGCCAGGGAGCAGAGACCCAGTACTTC
cdr3_aa: CASSFGQGAETQYF

d_call: TRBD1
v_call: TRBV12-5
clone_size: .
cdr3_length: 15
j_call: TRBJ1-5
cdr3_nt: TGTGCTAGTGGTGTGACAGGGTTTAGCAATCAGCCCCAGCATTTT
cdr3_aa: CASGVTGFSNQPQHF

d_call: .
v_call: TRBV7-8
clone_size: .
cdr3_length: 14
j_call: TRBJ2-7
cdr3_nt: TGTGCCAGCAGCTTAAGGGGCCCTTCCTACGAGCAGTACTTC
cdr3_aa: CASSLRGPSYEQYF

d_call: TRBD1
v_call: TRBV20-1
clone_size: few
cdr3_length: 14
j_call: TRBJ2-3
cdr3_nt: TGCAGTGCTAACAGGGGGCAAGTCACAGATACGCAGTATTTT
cdr3_aa: CSANRGQVTDTQYF

d_call: .
v_call: TRBV30
clone_size: .
cdr3_length: 11
j_call: TRBJ2-7
cdr3_nt: TGTGCCTGGAGTAAACCCTACGAGCAGTACTTC
cdr3_aa: CAWSKPYEQYF

d_call: TRBD1
v_call: TRBV7-2
clone_size: .
cdr3_length: 17
j_call: TRBJ2-3
cdr3_nt: TGTGCCAGCAGCTTAGTAGGGACAGGGGGCAGGACAGATACGCAGTATTTT
cdr3_aa: CASSLVGTGGRTDTQYF

d_call: .
v_call: TRBV2
clone_size: .
cdr3_length: 14
j_call: TRBJ1-2
cdr3_nt: TGTGCCAGCAGTTCGGGACCTCAGGGTTATGGCTACACCTTC
cdr3_aa: CASSSGPQGYGYTF

d_call: .
v_call: TRBV21-1
clone_size: few
cdr3_length: 13
j_call: TRBJ2-7
cdr3_nt: TGTGCCACCATGGGACAGGGTTTCTACGAGCAGTACTTC
cdr3_aa: CATMGQGFYEQYF

d_call: TRBD1
v_call: TRBV11-3
clone_size: .
cdr3_length: 15
j_call: TRBJ1-4
cdr3_nt: TGTGCCAGCAGCACCACTGGGACAGGGGAGGAAAAACTGTTTTTT
cdr3_aa: CASSTTGTGEEKLFF

d_call: TRBD1
v_call: TRBV30
clone_size: .
cdr3_length: 13
j_call: TRBJ1-2
cdr3_nt: TGTGCCTGGAGTGTAGGACAGGATTATGGCTACACCTTC
cdr3_aa: CAWSVGQDYGYTF

d_call: TRBD1
v_call: TRBV19
clone_size: .
cdr3_length: 14
j_call: TRBJ1-5
cdr3_nt: TGTGCCAGTAGTTGGGGACAGTTCAATCAGCCCCAGCATTTT
cdr3_aa: CASSWGQFNQPQHF

d_call: TRBD1
v_call: TRBV20-1
clone_size: few
cdr3_length: 15
j_call: TRBJ1-5
cdr3_nt: TGCAGTGCTAGAGACGATGGACAGGGAGACCAGCCCCAGCATTTT
cdr3_aa: CSARDDGQGDQPQHF

d_call: .
v_call: TRBV19
clone_size: few
cdr3_length: 13
j_call: TRBJ1-5
cdr3_nt: TGTGCCAGTAATGTACGGGGAAATCAGCCCCAGCATTTT
cdr3_aa: CASNVRGNQPQHF

d_call: TRBD1
v_call: TRBV11-2
clone_size: .
cdr3_length: 14
j_call: TRBJ1-2
cdr3_nt: TGTGCCGGCAGCTCACGGACAGGCCACACTCACTACACCTTC
cdr3_aa: CAGSSRTGHTHYTF

d_call: TRBD1
v_call: TRBV29-1
clone_size: .
cdr3_length: 13
j_call: TRBJ1-6
cdr3_nt: TGCAGCGTGAGGACAGGGGGCAATTCACCCCTCCACTTT
cdr3_aa: CSVRTGGNSPLHF

d_call: TRBD2
v_call: TRBV6-2/TRBV6-3
clone_size: .
cdr3_length: 16
j_call: TRBJ2-1
cdr3_nt: TGTGCCAGCAGTTACCCCGCGGGACTAGTTCGCGATGAGCAGTTCTTC
cdr3_aa: CASSYPAGLVRDEQFF

d_call: .
v_call: TRBV7-3
clone_size: few
cdr3_length: 14
j_call: TRBJ1-6
cdr3_nt: TGTGCCAGCAGCTTAACGGCTGTCCTCGGACCCCTCCACTTT
cdr3_aa: CASSLTAVLGPLHF

d_call: TRBD2
v_call: TRBV7-9
clone_size: .
cdr3_length: 15
j_call: TRBJ2-3
cdr3_nt: TGTGCCAGCAGCTTCGGGGAGGGCAGCACAGATACGCAGTATTTT
cdr3_aa: CASSFGEGSTDTQYF

d_call: TRBD2
v_call: TRBV7-6
clone_size: .
cdr3_length: 16
j_call: TRBJ2-3
cdr3_nt: TGTGCCAGCAGCTTAGTCGGCGGGGGCGGGAGGGATACGCAGTATTTT
cdr3_aa: CASSLVGGGGRDTQYF

d_call: .
v_call: TRBV25-1
clone_size: once
cdr3_length: 15
j_call: TRBJ1-1
cdr3_nt: TGTGCCAGCATTAAGACGGGCGGGTTGAACACTGAAGCTTTCTTT
cdr3_aa: CASIKTGGLNTEAFF

d_call: .
v_call: TRBV6-2/TRBV6-3
clone_size: .
cdr3_length: 15
j_call: TRBJ1-1
cdr3_nt: TGTGCCAGCAGTCTCAAGGGGGGGGCGACCACTGAAGCTTTCTTT
cdr3_aa: CASSLKGGATTEAFF

d_call: TRBD2
v_call: TRBV20-1
clone_size: .
cdr3_length: 18
j_call: TRBJ2-1
cdr3_nt: TGCAGTGCCAGTGGGGGACTAGCGGGGAGCAGCTCCTACAATGGGCAGTTCTTC
cdr3_aa: CSASGGLAGSSSYNGQFF